These 5 T cell receptor beta chains were all obtained from the same sample, sequenced in a study of cytotoxic CD8 clonotypes in ibrutinib-treated CLL. The table came from immunoSEQ multiplex PCR; TCRdb's copy has only in-frame clones and leaves some out. The sample includes some 120,000 clones, 84% of them seen just once. The material sequenced was PBMCs, taken after 24 months of ibrutinib treatment. These receptor sequences come from a human donor with chronic lymphocytic leukemia.

V and J are TRBV7-2 and TRBJ2-5; 10 nucleotides match TRBD1. This CDR3 has 16 amino acids. Germline trimming cut 3 bases from V and 2 bases from J; bases unmatched to any gene: 6. The germline gives CDR1 SGHTA, CDR2 FQGNSA. The CDR3 spells CASSFFRDRGQETQYF. For the CDR3, the DNA is TGTGCCAGCAGCTTTTTCCGGGACAGGGGACAAGAGACCCAGTACTTC.

The chain employs TRBV10-2 and TRBJ2-7, with 7 bases identical to TRBD1. The V segment lost 6 bases and the J segment 6 bases; nucleotides outside the gene matches: 5. The CDR3 sequence is 12 residues long. Germline CDR1 WSHSY, CDR2 SAAADI. CDR3 amino acids: CASSYRGSEQYF. The CDR3, as DNA: TGCGCCAGCAGCTACAGGGGTAGCGAGCAGTACTTC.

The chain employs TRBV9 and TRBJ2-7; the D is unclear. There are 16 residues in the CDR3. CDR1 SGDLS and CDR2 YYNGEE come from the germline V gene. V was shortened by 0 bases and J by 3 bases, with 16 bases between the two germline ends. The CDR3 reads CASSVAPGTSLYEQYF. CDR3 DNA: TGTGCCAGCAGCGTAGCACCGGGTACATCCCTCTACGAGCAGTACTTC.

V gene TRBV4-3 combines with J gene TRBJ1-2; no firm D call. The length of the CDR3 is 16 residues. V was trimmed by 0 bases and J by 1 base, leaving 12 bases between them. Germline CDR1 and CDR2: LGHNA and YSLEER. CDR3 region: CASSQDVQRSNYGYTF. For the CDR3, the DNA is TGCGCCAGCAGCCAAGATGTTCAGAGAAGTAACTATGGCTACACCTTC.

The chain is built from TRBV30 and TRBJ1-2; no definite D call. Germline loops: CDR1 GTSNPN, CDR2 SVGIG (reference sequence). The germline V and J ends were trimmed by 0 bases and 6 bases, with 14 bases remaining between them. The CDR3 is made up of 14 amino acids. DNA for the CDR3: TGTGCCTGGAGTGTTGGATCTTGGTTGGATGGCTACACCTTC. Its protein is CAWSVGSWLDGYTF.